This T cell receptor (beta chain) was captured in a study of shared clonotypes between healthy human individuals. A single count supports this clone. Profiled with immunoSEQ multiplex PCR; TCRdb holds only in-frame clones, not every one. This table has about 380,000 clones, about 96% appearing once. Sequencing was carried out using memory CD8+ T cells sorted from blood. The subset: CD45RO+ cells pooled with CCR7-negative TemRA cells. The sequence came from a man aged 25-40 years in good health.

In nucleotides, the CDR3 is TGTGCCAGCAGTTACCCGGGACAGGGAAGCACTGAAGCTTTCTTT. It specifies CASSYPGQGSTEAFF. V is TRBV6-6 and J is TRBJ1-1; 9 bases line up with TRBD1. V trimming: 2 bases; J trimming: 4 bases; junction bases outside the gene matches: 5. The V gene's germline CDR1 is MNHNY and CDR2 SVGAGI (reference sequence). The CDR3 covers 15 residues.